The source of this TCR beta chain is a study of T cells in tuberculosis. Note on this clone: Its antigen is not known.

Findings and limits, study-wide: Smaller distances to GMM-specific TCRs suggested their expansion in active tuberculosis.

TCRdb's copy holds only in-frame clones and misses some; the assay was immunoSEQ multiplex PCR. Of around 32,000 clones in the sample, roughly 94% were seen once. The CDR3 totals 13 residues. In germline, CDR1 is SGHTA, CDR2 FQGTGA. The V and J ends lost 0 bases and 5 bases respectively, with 4 bases between them. This TCR was sampled from a donor aged 10-29 years with latent tuberculosis or without tuberculosis infection. The rearrangement links TRBV7-3 to TRBJ2-2; D gene ambiguous. Sequenced: PBMCs. CDR3 protein: CASSLTLTGELFF. CDR3 nucleotides: TGTGCCAGCAGCTTAACGTTAACCGGGGAGCTGTTTTTT.